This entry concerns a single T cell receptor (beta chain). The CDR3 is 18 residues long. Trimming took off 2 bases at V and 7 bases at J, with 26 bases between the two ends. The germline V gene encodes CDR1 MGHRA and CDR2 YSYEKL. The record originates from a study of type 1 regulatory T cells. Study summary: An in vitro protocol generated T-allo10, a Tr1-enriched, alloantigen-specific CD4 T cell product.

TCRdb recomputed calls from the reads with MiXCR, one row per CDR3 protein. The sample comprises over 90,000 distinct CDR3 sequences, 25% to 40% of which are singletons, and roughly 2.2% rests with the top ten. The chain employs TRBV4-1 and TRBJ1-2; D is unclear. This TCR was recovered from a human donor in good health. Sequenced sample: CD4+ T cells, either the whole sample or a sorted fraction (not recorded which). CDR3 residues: CASSQSGSTGTRLGGYTF. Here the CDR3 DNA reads TGCGCCAGCAGCCAATCTGGGTCTACCGGAACGAGGCTTGGTGGCTACACCTTC.